This T cell receptor beta chain comes out of a study of Graves' ophthalmopathy and Graves' hyperthyroidism. In the study overall: The blood sample was drawn at first diagnosis and before any treatment. Study results and limitations: Prediction of ophthalmopathy progression reached about 65% sensitivity and about 72% specificity.

Amplification from RNA transcripts yielded the TCR beta CDR3 regions. RT-PCR with HTBI primers came first, then second-round multiplex PCR. Each CDR3 protein is one row after TCRdb ran MiXCR on the multiplex PCR reads. The table includes roughly 400,000 distinct CDR3 sequences, around 17% detected once. This CDR3 has 14 amino acids. CDR1 is MDHEN and CDR2 is SYDVKM in the germline V gene. With V trimmed by 5 bases and J by 5 bases, 6 bases remained unmatched. As for this clonotype: Its antigen remains unidentified.

A duration under 3 months, NOSPECS ≥4, CAS ≥3 and moderate-to-severe activity characterized the donors with ophthalmopathy. Clinicians diagnosed using symptoms, serum thyroxine, TRAb, thyroid ultrasound and orbital computed tomography. This chain uses TRBV28 with TRBJ2-5, with 9 bases matching TRBD2. The sequenced sample was peripheral blood. This receptor was taken from a woman between 18 and 30 years old with Graves' ophthalmopathy. The CDR3 nucleotides read TGTGCCAGCAGTCGGCAGGGGACTAGCGAGACCCAGTACTTC. This gives the protein CASSRQGTSETQYF.